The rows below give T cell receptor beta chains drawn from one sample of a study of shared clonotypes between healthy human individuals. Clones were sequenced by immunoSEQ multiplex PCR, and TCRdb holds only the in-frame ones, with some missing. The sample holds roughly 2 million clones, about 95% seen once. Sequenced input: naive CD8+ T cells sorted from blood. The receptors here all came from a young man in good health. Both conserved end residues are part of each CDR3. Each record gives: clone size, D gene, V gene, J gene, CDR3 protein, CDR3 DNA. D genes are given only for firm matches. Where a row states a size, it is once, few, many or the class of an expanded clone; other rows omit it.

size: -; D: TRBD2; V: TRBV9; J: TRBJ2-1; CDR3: CASSGRLAGGPNEQFF; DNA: TGTGCCAGCAGCGGGAGACTAGCGGGAGGGCCTAATGAGCAGTTCTTC
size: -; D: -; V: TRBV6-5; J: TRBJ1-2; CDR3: CASSYPGAVDGYTF; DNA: TGTGCCAGCAGTTACCCAGGGGCGGTCGATGGCTACACCTTC
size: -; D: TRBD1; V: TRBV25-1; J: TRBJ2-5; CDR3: CASSGDRGPETQYF; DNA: TGTGCCAGCAGTGGGGACAGGGGGCCAGAGACCCAGTACTTC
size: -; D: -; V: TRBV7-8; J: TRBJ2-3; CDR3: CASSLGADTQYF; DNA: TGTGCCAGCAGCTTAGGTGCCGATACGCAGTATTTT
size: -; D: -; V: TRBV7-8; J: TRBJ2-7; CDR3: CASLGPDLKQYF; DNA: TGTGCCAGCCTCGGCCCAGACCTTAAGCAGTACTTC
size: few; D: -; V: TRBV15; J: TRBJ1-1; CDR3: CATSRDRMNTEAFF; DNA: TGTGCCACCAGCAGAGACAGGATGAACACTGAAGCTTTCTTT
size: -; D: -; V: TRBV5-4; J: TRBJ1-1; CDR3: CASSRDWVGNTEAFF; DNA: TGTGCCAGCAGCAGGGACTGGGTGGGGAACACTGAAGCTTTCTTT
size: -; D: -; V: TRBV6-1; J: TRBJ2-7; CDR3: CAISYEQYF; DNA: TGTGCCATCTCCTACGAGCAGTACTTC
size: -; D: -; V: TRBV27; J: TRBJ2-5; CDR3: CASSALGPMNQETQYF; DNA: TGTGCCAGCAGTGCCCTTGGGCCAATGAACCAAGAGACCCAGTACTTC
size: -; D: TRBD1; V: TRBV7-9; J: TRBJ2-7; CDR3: CASSLGDRGPGNEQYF; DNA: TGTGCCAGCAGCTTAGGAGACAGGGGGCCCGGGAACGAGCAGTACTTC
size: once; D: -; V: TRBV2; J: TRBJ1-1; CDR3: CASSLTSNTEAFF; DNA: TGTGCCAGCAGTCTTACTTCGAACACTGAAGCTTTCTTT
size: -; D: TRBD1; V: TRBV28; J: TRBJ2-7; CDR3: CASRPTGGVAYEQYF; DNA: TGTGCCAGCAGACCTACAGGGGGCGTAGCCTACGAGCAGTACTTC
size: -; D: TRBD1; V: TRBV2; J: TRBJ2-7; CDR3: CASSEAGAGGDYEQYF; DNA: TGTGCCAGCAGTGAAGCTGGGGCAGGGGGCGACTACGAGCAGTACTTC
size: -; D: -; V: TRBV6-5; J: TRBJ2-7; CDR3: CASSYEDYILQYF; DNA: TGTGCCAGCAGTTACGAGGACTACATATTGCAGTACTTC
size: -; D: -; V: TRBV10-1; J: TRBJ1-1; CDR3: CASSEEPTSGHTEAFF; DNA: TGCGCCAGCAGTGAGGAGCCTACGAGCGGGCACACTGAAGCTTTCTTT
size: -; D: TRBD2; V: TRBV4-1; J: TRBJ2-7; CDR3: CASSPTSASSYEQYF; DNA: TGCGCCAGCAGCCCTACTAGCGCCTCCTCCTACGAGCAGTACTTC
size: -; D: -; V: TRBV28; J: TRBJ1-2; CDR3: CASSLGRGYGYTF; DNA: TGTGCCAGCAGTTTAGGACGGGGATATGGCTACACCTTC
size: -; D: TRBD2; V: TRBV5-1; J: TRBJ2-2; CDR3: CASSSPLAGGPHTGELFF; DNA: TGCGCCAGCAGCTCACCCTTAGCGGGAGGGCCGCACACCGGGGAGCTGTTTTTT
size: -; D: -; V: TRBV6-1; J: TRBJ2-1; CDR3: CASGYQGLYNEQFF; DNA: TGTGCCAGCGGGTATCAGGGCCTATACAATGAGCAGTTCTTC
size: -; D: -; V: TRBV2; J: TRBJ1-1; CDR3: CASFGGGVDTEAFF; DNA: TGTGCCAGCTTCGGCGGGGGGGTGGACACTGAAGCTTTCTTT
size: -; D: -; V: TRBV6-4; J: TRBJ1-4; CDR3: CASSTPRPTTNEKLFF; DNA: TGTGCCAGCAGCACTCCCAGGCCTACAACTAATGAAAAACTGTTTTTT
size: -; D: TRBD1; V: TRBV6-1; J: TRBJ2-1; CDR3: CASSEEIGTGALFSYNEQFF; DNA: TGTGCCAGCAGTGAAGAAATTGGGACAGGGGCCTTATTTTCCTACAATGAGCAGTTCTTC
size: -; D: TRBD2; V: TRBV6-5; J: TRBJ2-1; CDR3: CASSYGTSGSYNEQFF; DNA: TGTGCCAGCAGTTACGGGACTAGCGGTTCCTACAATGAGCAGTTCTTC
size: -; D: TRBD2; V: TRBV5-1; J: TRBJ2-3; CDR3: CASTVGDYTTYTDTQYF; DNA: TGCGCCAGCACCGTCGGGGACTACACCACCTACACAGATACGCAGTATTTT
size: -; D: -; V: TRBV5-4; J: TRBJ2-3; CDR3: CASSLENTQYF; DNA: TGTGCCAGCAGCTTGGAGAATACGCAGTATTTT
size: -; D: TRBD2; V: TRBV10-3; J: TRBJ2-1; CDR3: CAISDGGTLSFAYNEQFF; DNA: TGTGCCATCAGTGACGGGGGGACGCTTTCATTTGCCTACAATGAGCAGTTCTTC
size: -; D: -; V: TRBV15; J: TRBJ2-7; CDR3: CATSRTGSYEQYF; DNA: TGTGCCACCAGCAGAACCGGGTCCTACGAGCAGTACTTC
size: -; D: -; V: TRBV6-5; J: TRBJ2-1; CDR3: CASSLNSYNEQFF; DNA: TGTGCCAGTTCTCTTAACTCCTACAATGAGCAGTTCTTC
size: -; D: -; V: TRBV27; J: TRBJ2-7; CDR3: CASSFSSGPRGYEQYF; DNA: TGTGCCAGCAGTTTCTCTTCGGGACCCCGTGGTTACGAGCAGTACTTC
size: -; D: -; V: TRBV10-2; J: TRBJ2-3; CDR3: CASRVGTDTQYF; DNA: TGCGCCAGCAGGGTAGGGACAGATACGCAGTATTTT
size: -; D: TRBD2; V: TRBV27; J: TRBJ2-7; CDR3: CASSPLAGWASYEQYF; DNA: TGTGCCAGCAGTCCCCTAGCGGGGTGGGCCTCCTACGAGCAGTACTTC
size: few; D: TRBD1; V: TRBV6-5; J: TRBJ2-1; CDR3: CASSYSTGQEQFF; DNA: TGTGCCAGCAGTTACTCGACGGGACAGGAGCAGTTCTTC
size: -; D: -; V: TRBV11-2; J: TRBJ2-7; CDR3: CASSEPGLSYEQYF; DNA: TGTGCCAGCAGCGAACCGGGACTGTCCTACGAGCAGTACTTC
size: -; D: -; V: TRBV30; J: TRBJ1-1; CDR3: CAWSQGSAEAFF; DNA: TGTGCCTGGAGCCAAGGGAGCGCTGAAGCTTTCTTT
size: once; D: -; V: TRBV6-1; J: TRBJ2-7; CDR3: CASSESFIYEQYF; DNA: TGTGCCAGCAGTGAATCTTTCATCTACGAGCAGTACTTC
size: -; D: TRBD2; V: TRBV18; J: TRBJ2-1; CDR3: CASFTTPSGGYFDNEQFF; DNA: TGTGCCAGCTTCACCACTCCTAGCGGGGGCTACTTTGACAATGAGCAGTTCTTC
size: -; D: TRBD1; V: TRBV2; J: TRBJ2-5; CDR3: CASFGTDQETQYF; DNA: TGTGCCAGCTTTGGGACAGACCAAGAGACCCAGTACTTC
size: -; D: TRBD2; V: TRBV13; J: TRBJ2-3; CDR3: CASSSSGGLTDTQYF; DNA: TGTGCCAGCAGCTCTAGCGGGGGGCTCACAGATACGCAGTATTTT
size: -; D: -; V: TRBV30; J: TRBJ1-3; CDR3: CAWTEGAISGNTIYF; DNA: TGTGCCTGGACTGAGGGCGCCATCTCTGGAAACACCATATATTTT
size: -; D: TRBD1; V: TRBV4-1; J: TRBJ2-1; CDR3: CASSQLARDRANEQFF; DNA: TGCGCCAGCAGCCAACTGGCAAGGGACAGGGCCAATGAGCAGTTCTTC
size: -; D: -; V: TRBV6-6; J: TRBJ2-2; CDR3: CASSYSIANTGELFF; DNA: TGTGCCAGCAGTTACTCGATAGCTAACACCGGGGAGCTGTTTTTT
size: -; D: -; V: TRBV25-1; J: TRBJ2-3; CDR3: CASRAGNTQYF; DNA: TGTGCCAGCAGGGCAGGGAATACGCAGTATTTT
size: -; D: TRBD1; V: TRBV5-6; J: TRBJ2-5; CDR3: CASSHRTGGEETQYF; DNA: TGTGCCAGCAGCCATAGGACAGGGGGCGAGGAGACCCAGTACTTC
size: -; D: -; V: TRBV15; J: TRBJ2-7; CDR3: CATSRDKAHEQYF; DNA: TGTGCCACCAGCAGAGATAAGGCTCACGAGCAGTACTTC
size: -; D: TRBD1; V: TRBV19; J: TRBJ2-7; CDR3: CASEGQGSYEQYF; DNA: TGTGCCAGCGAGGGACAGGGGTCCTACGAGCAGTACTTC
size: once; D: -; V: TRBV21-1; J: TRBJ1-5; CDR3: CASSASGTDSNQPQHF; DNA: TGTGCCAGCAGCGCGTCTGGGACGGATAGCAATCAGCCCCAGCATTTT
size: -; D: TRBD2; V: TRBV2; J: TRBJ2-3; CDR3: CASSAPGLADTDTQYF; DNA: TGTGCCAGCAGTGCCCCGGGACTAGCGGACACAGATACGCAGTATTTT
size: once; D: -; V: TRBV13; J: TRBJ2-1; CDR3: CASSSQGGYNEQFF; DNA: TGTGCCAGCAGCTCCCAGGGGGGTTACAATGAGCAGTTCTTC
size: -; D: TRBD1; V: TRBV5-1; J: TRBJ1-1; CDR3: CASSLGQGGSLNTEAFF; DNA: TGCGCCAGCAGCTTGGGACAGGGGGGCAGCCTGAACACTGAAGCTTTCTTT
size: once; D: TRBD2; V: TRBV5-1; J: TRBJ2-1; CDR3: CASSLGAGGNEQFF; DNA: TGCGCCAGCAGCTTGGGCGCGGGAGGGAATGAGCAGTTCTTC
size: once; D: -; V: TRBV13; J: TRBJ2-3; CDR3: CASSFHTDTQYF; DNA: TGTGCCAGCAGCTTCCACACAGATACGCAGTATTTT
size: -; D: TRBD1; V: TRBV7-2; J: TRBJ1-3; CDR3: CASSLDRGVSGNTIYF; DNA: TGTGCCAGCAGCTTGGACAGGGGAGTGAGTGGAAACACCATATATTTT